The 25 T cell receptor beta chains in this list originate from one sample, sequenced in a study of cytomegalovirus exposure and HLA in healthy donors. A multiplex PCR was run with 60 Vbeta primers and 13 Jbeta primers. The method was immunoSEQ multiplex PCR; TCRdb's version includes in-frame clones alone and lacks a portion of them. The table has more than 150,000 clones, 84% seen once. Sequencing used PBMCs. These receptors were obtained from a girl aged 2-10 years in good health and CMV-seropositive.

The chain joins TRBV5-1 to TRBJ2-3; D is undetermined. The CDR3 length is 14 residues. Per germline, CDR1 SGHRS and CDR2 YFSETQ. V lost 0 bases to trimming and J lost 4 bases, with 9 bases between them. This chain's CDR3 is CASSLVGSADTQYF. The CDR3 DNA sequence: TGCGCCAGCAGCTTGGTCGGGTCAGCAGATACGCAGTATTTT.

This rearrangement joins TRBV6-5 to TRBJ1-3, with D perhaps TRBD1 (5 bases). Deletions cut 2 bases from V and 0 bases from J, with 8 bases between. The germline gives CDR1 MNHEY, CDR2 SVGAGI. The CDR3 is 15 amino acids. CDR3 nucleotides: TGTGCCAGCAGTTACCAGGGCAGCTCTGGAAACACCATATATTTT. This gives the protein CASSYQGSSGNTIYF.

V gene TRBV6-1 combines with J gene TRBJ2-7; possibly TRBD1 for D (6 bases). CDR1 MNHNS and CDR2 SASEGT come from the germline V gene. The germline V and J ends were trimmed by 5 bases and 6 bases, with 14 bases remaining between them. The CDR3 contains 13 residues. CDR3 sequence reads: CASSPGATFEQYF. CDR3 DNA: TGTGCCAGCAGTCCAGGGGCCACATTCGAGCAGTACTTC.

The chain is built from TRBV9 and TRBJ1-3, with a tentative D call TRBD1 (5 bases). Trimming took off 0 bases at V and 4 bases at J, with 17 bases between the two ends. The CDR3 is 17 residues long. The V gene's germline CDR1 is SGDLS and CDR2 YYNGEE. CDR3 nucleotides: TGTGCCAGCAGCGTAGGGGGGGTCAGGCCTGGGGGAAACACCATATATTTT. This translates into CASSVGGVRPGGNTIYF.

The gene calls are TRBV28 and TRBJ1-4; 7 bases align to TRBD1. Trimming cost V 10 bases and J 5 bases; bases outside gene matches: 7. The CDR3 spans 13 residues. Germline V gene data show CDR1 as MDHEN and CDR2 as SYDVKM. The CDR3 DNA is TGTGCCACCATGAGGACAGGCAATGAAAAACTGTTTTTT. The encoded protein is CATMRTGNEKLFF.

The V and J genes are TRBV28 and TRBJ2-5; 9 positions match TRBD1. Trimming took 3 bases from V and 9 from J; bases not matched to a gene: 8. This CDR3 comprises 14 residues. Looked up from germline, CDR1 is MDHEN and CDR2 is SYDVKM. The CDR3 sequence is CASSLTGGIAAQYF. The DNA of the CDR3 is TGTGCCAGCAGTTTGACAGGGGGAATTGCGGCCCAGTACTTC.

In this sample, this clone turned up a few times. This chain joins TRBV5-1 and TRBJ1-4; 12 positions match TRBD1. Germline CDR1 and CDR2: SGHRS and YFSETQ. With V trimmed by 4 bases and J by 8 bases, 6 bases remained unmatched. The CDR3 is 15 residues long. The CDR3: CASSGTGTGGEKLFF. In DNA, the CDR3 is TGCGCCAGCAGCGGAACCGGGACAGGGGGCGAAAAACTGTTTTTT.

The CDR3 loop is CASSSRGSNTGELFF. CDR3 coding DNA: TGTGCCAGCAGCTCCCGGGGTTCGAACACCGGGGAGCTGTTTTTT. This chain links TRBV7-9 with TRBJ2-2, with D possibly matching TRBD2 (5 bases). Trimming took off 4 bases at V and 0 bases at J, with 9 bases between the two ends. The CDR3 loop spans 15 amino acids. CDR1 is SEHNR, CDR2 FQNEAQ, per germline (reference sequence). Drawing the rest from reference TRBV7-9 and TRBJ2-2, the complete variable domain is DTGVSQNPRHKITKRGQNVTFRCDPISEHNRLYWYRQTLGQGPEFLTYFQNEAQLEKSRLLSDRFSAERPKGSFSTLEIQRTEQGDSAMYLCASSSRGSNTGELFFGEGSRLTVL.

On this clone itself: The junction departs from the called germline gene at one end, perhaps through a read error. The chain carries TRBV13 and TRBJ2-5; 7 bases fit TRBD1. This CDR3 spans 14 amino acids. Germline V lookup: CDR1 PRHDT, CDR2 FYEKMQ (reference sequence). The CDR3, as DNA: TGTGCCCGCAGCTTAGGGGGCCCACAAGAGACCCAGTACTTC. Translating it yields CARSLGGPQETQYF.

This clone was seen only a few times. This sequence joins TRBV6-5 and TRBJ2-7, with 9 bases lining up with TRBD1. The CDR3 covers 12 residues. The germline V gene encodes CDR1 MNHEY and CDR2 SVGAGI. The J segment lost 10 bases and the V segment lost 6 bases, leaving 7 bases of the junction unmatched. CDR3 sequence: CASRRGQGRQYF. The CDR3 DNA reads TGTGCCAGCAGGAGGGGACAGGGCCGTCAGTACTTC.

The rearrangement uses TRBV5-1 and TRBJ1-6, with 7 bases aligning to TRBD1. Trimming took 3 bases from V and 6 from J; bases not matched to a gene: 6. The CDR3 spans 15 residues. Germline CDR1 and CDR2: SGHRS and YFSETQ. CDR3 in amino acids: CASSSTGDRNSPLHF. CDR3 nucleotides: TGCGCCAGCAGCTCCACAGGGGACCGTAATTCACCCCTCCACTTT.

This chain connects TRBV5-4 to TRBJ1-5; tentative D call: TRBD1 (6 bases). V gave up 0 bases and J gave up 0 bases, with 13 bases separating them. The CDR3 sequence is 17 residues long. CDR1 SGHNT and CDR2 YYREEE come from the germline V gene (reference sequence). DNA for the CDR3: TGTGCCAGCAGCTTGGACAGGGCCCCATATAGCAATCAGCCCCAGCATTTT. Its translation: CASSLDRAPYSNQPQHF.

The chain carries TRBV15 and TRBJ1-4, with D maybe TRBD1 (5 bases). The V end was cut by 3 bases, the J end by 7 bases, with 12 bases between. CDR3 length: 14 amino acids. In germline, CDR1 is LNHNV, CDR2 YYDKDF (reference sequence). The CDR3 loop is CATSRGGIGEKLFF. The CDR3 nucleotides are TGTGCCACCAGCAGGGGGGGGATTGGTGAAAAACTGTTTTTT.

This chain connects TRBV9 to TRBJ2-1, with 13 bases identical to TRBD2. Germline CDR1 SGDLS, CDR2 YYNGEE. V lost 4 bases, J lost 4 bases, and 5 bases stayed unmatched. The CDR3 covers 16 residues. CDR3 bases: TGTGCCAGCAGCTTGCTGACTAGCGGGGGGTACAATGAGCAGTTCTTC. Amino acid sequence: CASSLLTSGGYNEQFF.

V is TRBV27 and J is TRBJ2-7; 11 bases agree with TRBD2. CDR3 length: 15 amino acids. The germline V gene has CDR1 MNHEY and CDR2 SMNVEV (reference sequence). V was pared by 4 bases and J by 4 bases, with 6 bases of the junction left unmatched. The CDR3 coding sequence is TGTGCCAGCAGTTCCCCTAGCGGGAGGAGATACGAGCAGTACTTC. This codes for CASSSPSGRRYEQYF.

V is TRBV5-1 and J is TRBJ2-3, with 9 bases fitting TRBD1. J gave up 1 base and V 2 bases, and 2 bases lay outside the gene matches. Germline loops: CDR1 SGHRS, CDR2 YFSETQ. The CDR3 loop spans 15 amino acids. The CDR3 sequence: CASSLQGARTDTQYF. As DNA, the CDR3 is TGCGCCAGCAGCTTACAGGGGGCCCGCACAGATACGCAGTATTTT.

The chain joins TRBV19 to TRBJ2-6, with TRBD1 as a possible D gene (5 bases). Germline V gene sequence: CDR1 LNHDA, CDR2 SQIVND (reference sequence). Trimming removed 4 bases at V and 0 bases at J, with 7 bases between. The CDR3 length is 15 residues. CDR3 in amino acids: CASSKTVSGANVLTF. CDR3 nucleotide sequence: TGTGCCAGTAGTAAGACAGTCTCTGGGGCCAACGTCCTGACTTTC. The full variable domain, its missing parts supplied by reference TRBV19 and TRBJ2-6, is DGGITQSPKYLFRKEGQNVTLSCEQNLNHDAMYWYRQDPGQGLRLIYYSQIVNDFQKGDIAEGYSVSREKKESFPLTVTSAQKNPTAFYLCASSKTVSGANVLTFGAGSRLTVL.

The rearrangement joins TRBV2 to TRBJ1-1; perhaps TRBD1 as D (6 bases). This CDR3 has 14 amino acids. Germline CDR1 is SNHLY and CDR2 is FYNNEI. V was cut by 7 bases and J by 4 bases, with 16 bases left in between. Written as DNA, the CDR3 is TGTGCCAGCACCGGAACAGGGTTGGGCACTGAAGCTTTCTTT. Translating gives CASTGTGLGTEAFF.

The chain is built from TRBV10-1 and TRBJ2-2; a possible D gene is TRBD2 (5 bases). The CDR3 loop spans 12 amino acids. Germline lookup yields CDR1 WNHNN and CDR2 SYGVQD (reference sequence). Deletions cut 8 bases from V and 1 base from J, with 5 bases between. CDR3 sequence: CASGGNTGELFF. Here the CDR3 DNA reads TGCGCCAGCGGAGGGAACACCGGGGAGCTGTTTTTT.

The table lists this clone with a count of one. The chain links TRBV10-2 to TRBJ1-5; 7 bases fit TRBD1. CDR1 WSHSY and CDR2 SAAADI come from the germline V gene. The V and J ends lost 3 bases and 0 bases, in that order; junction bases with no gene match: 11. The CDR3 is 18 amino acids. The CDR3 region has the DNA TGCGCCAGCAGTGAACAGGGGCCGGGCCAATATAGCAATCAGCCCCAGCATTTT. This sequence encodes CASSEQGPGQYSNQPQHF.

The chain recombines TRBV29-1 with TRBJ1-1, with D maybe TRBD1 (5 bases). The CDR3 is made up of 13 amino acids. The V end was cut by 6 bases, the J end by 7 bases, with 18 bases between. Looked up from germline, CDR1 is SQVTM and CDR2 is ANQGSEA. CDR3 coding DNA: TGCAGCGTCGAACAGGCCTTCGGAGGTGAAGCTTTCTTT. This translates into CSVEQAFGGEAFF. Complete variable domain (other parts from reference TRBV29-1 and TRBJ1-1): SAVISQKPSRDICQRGTSLTIQCQVDSQVTMMFWYRQQPGQSLTLIATANQGSEATYESGFVIDKFPISRPNLTFSTLTVSNMSPEDSSIYLCSVEQAFGGEAFFGQGTRLTVV.

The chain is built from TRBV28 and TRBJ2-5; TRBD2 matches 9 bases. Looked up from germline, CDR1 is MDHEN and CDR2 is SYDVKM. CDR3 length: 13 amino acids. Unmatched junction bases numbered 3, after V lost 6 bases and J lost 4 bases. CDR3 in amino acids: CASRGLARETQYF. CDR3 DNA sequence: TGTGCCAGCAGAGGACTAGCGCGAGAGACCCAGTACTTC. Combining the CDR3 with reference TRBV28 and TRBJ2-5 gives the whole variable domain DVKVTQSSRYLVKRTGEKVFLECVQDMDHENMFWYRQDPGLGLRLIYFSYDVKMKEKGDIPEGYSVSREKKERFSLILESASTNQTSMYLCASRGLARETQYFGPGTRLLVL.

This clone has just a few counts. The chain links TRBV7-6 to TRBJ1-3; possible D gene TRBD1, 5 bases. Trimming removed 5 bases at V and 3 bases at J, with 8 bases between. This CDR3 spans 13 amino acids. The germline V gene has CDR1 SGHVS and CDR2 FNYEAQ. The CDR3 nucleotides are TGTGCCAGCAGCCCAGACAGTGGAAACACCATATATTTT. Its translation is CASSPDSGNTIYF.

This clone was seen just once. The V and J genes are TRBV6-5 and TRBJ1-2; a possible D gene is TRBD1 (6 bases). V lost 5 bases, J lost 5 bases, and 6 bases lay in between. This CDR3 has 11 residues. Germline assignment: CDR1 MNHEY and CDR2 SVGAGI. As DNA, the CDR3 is TGTGCCAGCAGTACAGGGTATGGCTACACCTTC. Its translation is CASSTGYGYTF.

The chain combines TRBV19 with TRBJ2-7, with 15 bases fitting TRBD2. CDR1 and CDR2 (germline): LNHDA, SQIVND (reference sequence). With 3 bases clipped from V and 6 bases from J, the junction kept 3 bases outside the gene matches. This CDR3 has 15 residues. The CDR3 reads CASSMGGLAGGEQYF. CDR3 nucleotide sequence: TGTGCCAGTAGTATGGGGGGACTAGCGGGAGGCGAGCAGTACTTC.